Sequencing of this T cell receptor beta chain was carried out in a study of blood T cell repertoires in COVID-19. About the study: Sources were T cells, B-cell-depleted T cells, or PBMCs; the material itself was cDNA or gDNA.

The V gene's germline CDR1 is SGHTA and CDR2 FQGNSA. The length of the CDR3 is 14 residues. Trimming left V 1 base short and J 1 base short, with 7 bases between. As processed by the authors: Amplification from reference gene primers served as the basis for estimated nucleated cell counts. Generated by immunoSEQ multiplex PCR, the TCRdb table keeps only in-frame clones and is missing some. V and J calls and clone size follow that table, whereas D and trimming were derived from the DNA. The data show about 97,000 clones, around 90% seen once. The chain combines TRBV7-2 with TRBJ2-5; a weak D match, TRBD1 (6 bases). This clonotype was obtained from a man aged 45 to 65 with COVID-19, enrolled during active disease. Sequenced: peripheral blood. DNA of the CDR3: TGTGCCAGCAGCTTAGGGGGGCCCCAAGAGACCCAGTACTTC. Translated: CASSLGGPQETQYF. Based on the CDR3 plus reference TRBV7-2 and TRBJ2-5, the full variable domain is GAGVSQSPSNKVTEKGKDVELRCDPISGHTALYWYRQSLGQGLEFLIYFQGNSAPDKSGLPSDRFSAERTGGSVSTLTIQRTQQEDSAVYLCASSLGGPQETQYFGPGTRLLVL.